The 18 T cell receptor beta chains given below trace back to one sample, sequenced in a study of T cells in localized non-small cell lung cancer. Sequencing was performed with immunoSEQ multiplex PCR; in TCRdb, only in-frame clones are kept and a portion is missing. The sample lists 25,000 to 30,000 clones; around 90% were seen once. Specimen: peripheral blood, collected before any cancer treatment. The receptors were gathered from a woman aged 18-55 years with stage I lung adenocarcinoma.

J is TRBJ1-2 and V is TRBV6-1; D is perhaps TRBD1 (6 bases). Germline V gene sequence: CDR1 MNHNS, CDR2 SASEGT. The CDR3 has 15 residues. V lost 6 bases, J lost 4 bases, and 18 bases lay in between. CDR3 residues: CASRDLGQRAYGYTF. The CDR3 DNA reads TGTGCCAGCAGGGATCTCGGACAGCGTGCCTATGGCTACACCTTC.

The chain recombines TRBV4-1 with TRBJ2-3, with a weak D call TRBD2 (6 bases). Trimming took 0 bases from V and 3 from J, leaving 10 bases between them. Germline V gene data show CDR1 as MGHRA and CDR2 as YSYEKL. CDR3 length equals 15 residues. The CDR3 coding sequence is TGCGCCAGCAGCCAAGATCCGCTAGCGACAGATACGCAGTATTTT. Amino acid sequence: CASSQDPLATDTQYF.

CDR3: CASSQARDIANYGYTF. In nucleotides, the CDR3 is TGTGCCAGCAGCCAAGCTCGGGACATCGCTAACTATGGCTACACCTTC. This chain connects TRBV4-2 to TRBJ1-2; D is possibly TRBD1 (6 bases). CDR1 and CDR2 (germline): LGHNA, YNFKEQ. The CDR3 loop spans 16 amino acids. V lost 1 base and J 0 bases, leaving 12 bases between the germline ends.

The chain recombines TRBV4-3 with TRBJ1-5; no reliable D call. The CDR3 has 13 amino acids. The V gene lost 0 bases and the J gene lost 0 bases, with 0 bases spanning the gap. The germline V gene encodes CDR1 LGHNA and CDR2 YSLEER. The CDR3 loop reads CASSQDSNQPQHF. CDR3 sequence (DNA): TGCGCCAGCAGCCAAGATAGCAATCAGCCCCAGCATTTT.

V is TRBV19 and J is TRBJ1-2; D not certain. The CDR3 spans 14 residues. Per germline, CDR1 LNHDA and CDR2 SQIVND (reference sequence). V lost 6 bases to trimming and J lost 2 bases, with 13 bases between them. CDR3 sequence (DNA): TGTGCCAGTAGAGACCCTGGCGGGAACTATGGCTACACCTTC. It encodes CASRDPGGNYGYTF.

The gene calls are TRBV21-1 and TRBJ2-5; TRBD1 is the table's D call, not checked against the DNA. TRBV21-1 is marked as a pseudogene. CDR3 length: 18 residues. The CDR3 sequence is CASSKGRQGRGRLETQYF. As DNA, the CDR3 is TGTGCCAGCAGCAAAGGGCGACAGGGAAGAGGGAGGTTAGAGACCCAGTACTTC.

The V call is TRBV6-1, the J call TRBJ2-7; TRBD1 matches 7 bases. The CDR3 has 16 amino acids. Germline-derived CDR1 and CDR2 are MNHNS and SASEGT. V lost 4 bases to trimming and J lost 0 bases; unmatched junction nucleotides: 9. The chain's CDR3 is CASSATGTAFSYEQYF. The CDR3 DNA sequence: TGTGCCAGCAGTGCCACCGGGACAGCATTCTCCTACGAGCAGTACTTC.

The chain recombines TRBV2 with TRBJ1-1; unclear D gene. The germline V gene has CDR1 SNHLY and CDR2 FYNNEI. CDR3 length: 12 amino acids. Trimming left V 5 bases short and J 3 bases short, with 7 bases between. For the CDR3, the DNA is TGTGCCAGCAGTCCTCTCTACACTGAAGCTTTCTTT. Its translation: CASSPLYTEAFF.

The chain links TRBV7-8 to TRBJ2-1, with D maybe TRBD2 (5 bases). The CDR3 length is 17 residues. In germline, CDR1 is SGHVS, CDR2 FQNEAQ. Trimming removed 5 bases at V and 0 bases at J, with 17 bases between. CDR3 sequence (DNA): TGTGCCAGCAGCCCAAGGGTCTTACTAGACTCCTACAATGAGCAGTTCTTC. Amino acids: CASSPRVLLDSYNEQFF.

V and J are TRBV27 and TRBJ2-1; 7 bases are shared with TRBD2. The V segment lost 5 bases and the J segment 8 bases; nucleotides outside the gene matches: 6. The CDR3 is 13 amino acids. From germline, CDR1 is MNHEY and CDR2 SMNVEV (reference sequence). CDR3 protein: CASSHGLGDEQFF. In nucleotides, the CDR3 is TGTGCCAGCAGTCATGGACTAGGCGATGAGCAGTTCTTC.

V gene TRBV9 combines with J gene TRBJ2-3; 7 bases match TRBD2. Germline loops: CDR1 SGDLS, CDR2 YYNGEE. The CDR3 covers 17 residues. V gave up 0 bases and J gave up 2 bases; unmatched junction bases: 9. CDR3 in amino acids: CASSVDRWRGTTDTQYF. The CDR3 bases are TGTGCCAGCAGCGTAGATCGGTGGCGGGGGACCACAGATACGCAGTATTTT.

The chain is built from TRBV2 and TRBJ2-5, with D possibly TRBD1 on 6 matching bases. This CDR3 comprises 14 residues. Germline-derived CDR1 and CDR2 are SNHLY and FYNNEI. Deletions cut 3 bases from V and 5 bases from J, with 13 bases between. Here the CDR3 DNA reads TGTGCCAGCAGTGACATCCGGACAGATGAGACCCAGTACTTC. As protein: CASSDIRTDETQYF.

The genes are TRBV10-3 and TRBJ2-2; TRBD2 matches at 9 bases. The CDR3 consists of 16 residues. Trimming removed 4 bases from V and 7 bases from J; junction bases left unmatched: 10. Germline V gene lookup returns CDR1 ENHRY and CDR2 SYGVKD. The CDR3 protein is CAISGAAGGPGGELFF. The DNA of the CDR3 is TGTGCCATCAGTGGAGCGGCGGGAGGGCCCGGCGGGGAGCTGTTTTTT.

The genes are TRBV4-3 and TRBJ1-4; no clear D gene. V dropped 1 base and J dropped 10 bases, with 4 bases sitting between them. CDR3 length: 11 amino acids. CDR1 and CDR2 from the germline V gene are LGHNA and YSLEER. The CDR3: CASSQGGKLFF. The CDR3 nucleotides are TGCGCCAGCAGCCAAGGGGGAAAACTGTTTTTT.

This clone has a handful of counts. The chain joins TRBV9 to TRBJ1-2, with D unclear. The CDR3 loop spans 13 amino acids. Trimming pared 4 bases from V and 5 bases from J, leaving 12 bases between. Per germline, CDR1 SGDLS and CDR2 YYNGEE. The CDR3 DNA follows: TGTGCCAGCAGCCCCTATGCGGGGTATGGCTACACCTTC. Translated, it gives CASSPYAGYGYTF.

V gene TRBV18 combines with J gene TRBJ1-1, with no clear D. The germline gives CDR1 KGHSH, CDR2 LQKENI. Trimming removed 4 bases from V and 5 bases from J, with 23 bases in between. The CDR3 sequence is 17 residues long. The CDR3 DNA reads TGTGCCAGCTCACTCTCCGAGAGGGAGGGATTGTGGACTGAAGCTTTCTTT. This translates into CASSLSEREGLWTEAFF.

This sequence joins TRBV13 and TRBJ2-1; D is perhaps TRBD1 or TRBD2 (5 bases each). Germline V gene sequence: CDR1 PRHDT, CDR2 FYEKMQ (reference sequence). CDR3 length equals 17 residues. The V end lost 0 bases, the J end lost 4 bases, and 16 bases lay between the germline ends. The CDR3 loop is CASSLGGVGERYNEQFF. Written as DNA, the CDR3 is TGTGCCAGCAGCTTAGGGGGGGTTGGTGAGCGGTACAATGAGCAGTTCTTC. The whole variable domain, filled in from reference TRBV13 and TRBJ2-1, reads AAGVIQSPRHLIKEKRETATLKCYPIPRHDTVYWYQQGPGQDPQFLISFYEKMQSDKGSIPDRFSAQQFSDYHSELNMSSLELGDSALYFCASSLGGVGERYNEQFFGPGTRLTVL.

This rearrangement joins TRBV27 to TRBJ1-1; weak D call: TRBD1 (5 bases). The CDR3 has 12 residues. The germline gives CDR1 MNHEY, CDR2 SMNVEV (reference sequence). V gave up 6 bases and J gave up 5 bases, with 10 bases separating them. The CDR3 protein is CASRGRGTEAFF. The CDR3 nucleotides are TGTGCCAGCAGGGGGCGCGGGACTGAAGCTTTCTTT.